The rows below give T cell receptor beta chains drawn from one sample of a study of cytomegalovirus exposure and HLA in healthy donors. Only in-frame clones appear in the TCRdb table, and some are missing; sequencing was by immunoSEQ multiplex PCR. The data show around 230,000 clones, roughly 84% seen once. The sample was PBMCs. Every receptor here comes from a girl aged 2 to 10 in good health and CMV-seronegative. Both conserved end residues are part of each CDR3.

J gene	V gene	CDR3 protein
TRBJ1-2	TRBV28	CASSSPGQGEYGYTF
TRBJ2-7	TRBV15	CATSHNLAGVPHEQYF
TRBJ2-7	TRBV4-1	CASPCGTSYEQYF
TRBJ1-1	TRBV7-9	CASSLVGREAFF
TRBJ1-1	TRBV29-1	CSAKIGTGHTEAFF
TRBJ2-7	TRBV6-1	CASSPGTAPAWEQYF
TRBJ2-5	TRBV4-2	CASSKGGTGGAETQYF
TRBJ2-3	TRBV28	CASSSRLAVFDTQYF
TRBJ2-1	TRBV27	CASSFLGRAGGHREQFF
TRBJ2-7	TRBV7-9	CASSSPSGSWEQYF
TRBJ2-3	TRBV2	CASSGGDTQYF
TRBJ2-7	TRBV14	CASSLTSYEQYF
TRBJ1-1	TRBV5-5	CASSLQTGMNTEAFF
TRBJ1-2	TRBV7-9	CASSSRTGYVNYGYTF
TRBJ2-3	TRBV9	CASSATDTQYF
TRBJ2-2	TRBV29-1	CSVGTSGSPITGELFF
TRBJ2-2	TRBV5-1	CASSLSGKNTGELFF
TRBJ2-3	TRBV4-1	CASSHELAGGPDTQYF
TRBJ1-4	TRBV15	CATSRDPPATNEKLFF
TRBJ2-1	TRBV9	CASSPRGLYNEQFF
TRBJ2-7	TRBV10-3	CAISDRIAGSYEQYF
TRBJ2-2	TRBV7-9	CASSLAFRELFF
TRBJ2-3	TRBV19	CASSHQLPDTQYF
TRBJ1-5	TRBV5-8	CASRPDRAGGQPQHF
TRBJ2-3	TRBV4-1	CASSQDQIGDYRRFNTQYF
TRBJ2-7	TRBV11-3	CASSLGPGQIGSYEQYF
TRBJ1-1	TRBV7-9	CASQNTEAFF
TRBJ2-1	TRBV11-2	CASSSKPPRSSGDHEQFF
TRBJ1-1	TRBV27	CASSPRTGGASTEAFF
TRBJ2-5	TRBV5-1	CASSLRVGLAGETQYF
TRBJ1-3	TRBV5-1	CASSPDSWARNTIYF
TRBJ2-1	TRBV9	CASSVGASSYNEQFF
TRBJ2-3	TRBV27	CASGSLAGSTDTQYF
TRBJ2-1	TRBV2	CASSEIAYNEQFF
TRBJ2-1	TRBV10-1	CASSEILAGGYNEQFF
TRBJ1-2	TRBV6-5	CASSSGQNYGYTF
TRBJ1-1	TRBV6-5	CASSTTENTEAFF
TRBJ2-1	TRBV2	CASSLSYNEQFF
TRBJ2-7	TRBV7-6	CASSSRDRTYEQYF
TRBJ2-2	TRBV4-1	CASSQSEYRGTGELFF
TRBJ2-1	TRBV27	CASRGTGRNEQFF
TRBJ1-1	TRBV6-6	CATKRDTEAFF
TRBJ2-1	TRBV5-6	CASSRGQNEQFF
TRBJ1-5	TRBV19	CASSMYGRGSNQPQHF
TRBJ1-4	TRBV29-1	CSAGQNNEKLFF
TRBJ1-5	TRBV11-2	CASSLVGTGDQPQHF
TRBJ2-2	TRBV27	CASMVGVRTGELFF
TRBJ2-1	TRBV28	CASSLSGLPRSSYNEQFF
TRBJ2-3	TRBV18	CASSPLGGRADTQYF
TRBJ2-7	TRBV7-2	CASSLVPGGEQYF
TRBJ1-1	TRBV9	CASSVDRNGNTEAFF
TRBJ1-5	TRBV18	CASSPRAAHQPQHF
TRBJ2-1	TRBV6-1	CASSETGQPYNEQFF
TRBJ2-1	TRBV2	CASNVENEQFF
TRBJ2-3	TRBV19	CASSIDRDARGTQYF
NA	TRBV5-1	CASPGTAYEQYF
TRBJ2-2	TRBV28	CASSPAGLAGAANTGELFF
TRBJ1-2	TRBV4-2	CASSQYKDRGLYGYTF
TRBJ2-7	TRBV2	CASSDPWTVNYEQYF